This entry features one TCR beta chain sequence. These donors, healthy bone marrow donors, were studied. CDR1 is SEHNR, CDR2 FQNEAQ, per germline (reference sequence). Trimming pared 5 bases from V and 2 bases from J, leaving 7 bases between. The CDR3 is made up of 12 amino acids. The entry originates in a study of cytomegalovirus exposure and HLA in healthy donors. Vbeta (60) and Jbeta (13) primers were used in the PCR. The repertoire was sequenced with immunoSEQ multiplex PCR; TCRdb's copy has only in-frame clones and lacks some. The repertoire holds 200,000 or so clones, around 86% seen once, with roughly 0.73% in the top ten.

This chain connects TRBV7-9 to TRBJ2-7, with a possible D match to TRBD1 (6 bases). The source of this sequence is a woman between 18 and 29 years old in good health and CMV-seronegative. The sample consisted of PBMCs. CDR3 in amino acids: CASSRDTYEQYF. The CDR3 bases are TGTGCCAGCAGCCGGGACACCTACGAGCAGTACTTC.